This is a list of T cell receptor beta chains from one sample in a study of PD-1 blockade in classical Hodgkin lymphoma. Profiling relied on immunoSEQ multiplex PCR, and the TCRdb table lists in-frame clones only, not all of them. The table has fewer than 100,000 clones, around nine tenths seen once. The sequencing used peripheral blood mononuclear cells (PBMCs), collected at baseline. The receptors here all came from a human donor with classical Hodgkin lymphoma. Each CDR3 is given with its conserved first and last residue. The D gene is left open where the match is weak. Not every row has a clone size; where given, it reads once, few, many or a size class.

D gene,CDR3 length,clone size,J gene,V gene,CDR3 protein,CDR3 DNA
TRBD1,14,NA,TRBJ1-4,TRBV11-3,CASSSRQGNEKLFF,TGTGCCAGCAGCTCACGACAGGGGAATGAAAAACTGTTTTTT
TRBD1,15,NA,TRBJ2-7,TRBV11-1,CASSFGAGGRNEQYF,TGTGCCAGCAGCTTTGGTGCAGGGGGCAGGAACGAGCAGTACTTC
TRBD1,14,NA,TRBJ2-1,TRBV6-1,CASVTGTGYNEQFF,TGTGCCAGCGTTACCGGGACAGGGTACAATGAGCAGTTCTTC
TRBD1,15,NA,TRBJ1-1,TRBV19,CASRTGGAWDTEAFF,TGTGCCAGTAGGACAGGGGGCGCTTGGGACACTGAAGCTTTCTTT
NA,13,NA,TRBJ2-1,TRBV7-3,CASSLNEIDEQFF,TGTGCCAGCAGCTTAAACGAAATAGATGAGCAGTTCTTC
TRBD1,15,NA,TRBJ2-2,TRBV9,CASSSRQGNTGELFF,TGTGCCAGCAGCTCCAGACAGGGGAACACCGGGGAGCTGTTTTTT
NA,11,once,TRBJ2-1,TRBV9,CASSEHNEQFF,TGTGCCAGCAGCGAACACAATGAGCAGTTCTTC
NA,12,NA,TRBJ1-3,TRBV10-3,CAISASGNTIYF,TGTGCCATCAGCGCCAGCGGAAACACCATATATTTT
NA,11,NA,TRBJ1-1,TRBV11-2,CASSLSTEAFF,TGTGCCAGCAGCTTGAGCACTGAAGCTTTCTTT
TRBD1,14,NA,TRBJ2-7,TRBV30,CAWTPGQGLYEQYF,TGTGCCTGGACCCCGGGACAGGGGCTATACGAGCAGTACTTC
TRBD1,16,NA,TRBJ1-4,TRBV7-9,CASSHPDRDPNEKLFF,TGTGCCAGCAGCCACCCAGACAGGGATCCTAATGAAAAACTGTTTTTT
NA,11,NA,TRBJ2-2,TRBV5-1,CASINTGELFF,TGCGCCAGCATAAACACCGGGGAGCTGTTTTTT
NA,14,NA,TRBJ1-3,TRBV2,CASSGANSGNTIYF,TGTGCCAGCAGTGGTGCTAACTCTGGAAACACCATATATTTT
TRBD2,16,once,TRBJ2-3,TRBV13,CASSLTSGTSTDTQYF,TGTGCCAGCAGCTTAACTAGCGGCACTAGCACAGATACGCAGTATTTT
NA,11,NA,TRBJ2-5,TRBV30,CARAGRETQYF,TGTGCCCGCGCGGGGCGGGAGACCCAGTACTTC
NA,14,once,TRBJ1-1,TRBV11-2,CASSVAGANTEAFF,TGTGCCAGCAGCGTCGCGGGGGCGAACACTGAAGCTTTCTTT
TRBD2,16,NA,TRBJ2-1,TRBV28,CASSLRGLAVGNEQFF,TGTGCCAGCAGTTTACGCGGACTAGCGGTAGGCAATGAGCAGTTCTTC
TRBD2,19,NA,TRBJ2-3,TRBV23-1,CASSQCRLAGGGGTDTQYF,TGCGCCAGCAGTCAATGTAGGCTAGCGGGAGGGGGGGGCACAGATACGCAGTATTTT
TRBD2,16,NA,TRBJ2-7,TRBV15,CATSNGGTSFTYEQYF,TGTGCCACCAGCAACGGGGGGACTAGCTTCACCTACGAGCAGTACTTC
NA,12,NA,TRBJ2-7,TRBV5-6,CASSLGGDEQYF,TGTGCCAGCAGCTTGGGGGGTGACGAGCAGTACTTC
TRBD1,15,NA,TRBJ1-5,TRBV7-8,CASSSGTGGYQPQHF,TGTGCCAGCAGCTCCGGGACAGGGGGATATCAGCCCCAGCATTTT
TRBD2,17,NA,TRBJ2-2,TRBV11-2,CASRLGLAGGLTGELFF,TGTGCCAGCAGACTCGGACTAGCGGGAGGGCTCACCGGGGAGCTGTTTTTT
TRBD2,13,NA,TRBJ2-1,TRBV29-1,CSISGGTYNEQFF,TGCAGCATTAGCGGGGGAACGTACAATGAGCAGTTCTTC
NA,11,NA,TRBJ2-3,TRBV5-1,CASRNRDTQYF,TGCGCCAGCAGAAATAGGGATACGCAGTATTTT
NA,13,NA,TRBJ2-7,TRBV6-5,CASSYSSGTLKDF,TGTGCCAGCAGTTACTCGAGCGGGACATTAAAGGACTTC
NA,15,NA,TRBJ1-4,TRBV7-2,CASSPSRGRVEKLFF,TGTGCCAGCAGCCCGTCCCGGGGGAGAGTAGAAAAACTGTTTTTT
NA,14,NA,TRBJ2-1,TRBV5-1,CATSGDGTYNEQFF,TGCGCCACGTCGGGGGACGGGACCTACAATGAGCAGTTCTTC
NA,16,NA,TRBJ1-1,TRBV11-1,CASSFSTSGWSTEAFF,TGTGCCAGCAGCTTTTCCACTTCAGGGTGGAGCACTGAAGCTTTCTTT
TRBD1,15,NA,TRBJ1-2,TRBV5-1,CASSLATGRTDGYTF,TGCGCCAGCAGCTTGGCGACAGGGCGGACGGATGGCTACACCTTC
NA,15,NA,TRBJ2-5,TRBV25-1,CASSSRSAGRETQYF,TGTGCCAGCAGTTCCCGAAGCGCGGGGAGGGAGACCCAGTACTTC
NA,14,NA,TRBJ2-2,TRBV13,CASSRPSRAGELFF,TGTGCCAGCAGTAGGCCTAGCCGCGCCGGGGAGCTGTTTTTT